The 25 T cell receptor beta chains below come from one sample, sequenced in a study of T cell responses to AZD1222 COVID-19 vaccine. Only in-frame clones appear in the TCRdb table, and some are missing; sequencing was by immunoSEQ multiplex PCR. The data hold 200,000 or so clones, with around 92% observed a single time. The source was peripheral blood, collected on day 0 of AZD1222 vaccination. The receptors derive from an adult in good health.

The table lists this clone with a few counts. The chain joins TRBV21-1 to TRBJ1-2; TRBD1, the D gene given by the table, was not confirmed from the DNA. TRBV21-1 is described as a pseudogene. The length of the CDR3 is 13 residues. The CDR3 spells CASLRGLVIGYTF. The DNA of the CDR3 is TGTGCCAGCCTCAGGGGCCTTGTAATTGGCTACACCTTC.

The gene calls are TRBV6-2 or TRBV6-3 and TRBJ2-1; 11 bases agree with TRBD2. The CDR3 extends over 13 amino acids. From germline, CDR1 is MNHEY and CDR2 SVGEGT. The V and J ends lost 5 bases and 8 bases, in that order; junction bases with no gene match: 2. The CDR3 sequence is CASSKLAGDEQFF. CDR3 nucleotides: TGTGCCAGCAGTAAACTAGCGGGGGATGAGCAGTTCTTC.

This chain connects TRBV7-9 to TRBJ2-1, with D tentatively TRBD2 (5 bases). The germline V gene encodes CDR1 SEHNR and CDR2 FQNEAQ (reference sequence). Trimming shortened V by 5 bases and J by 0 bases, and 17 bases separated the two germline ends. This CDR3 spans 17 amino acids. CDR3 sequence (DNA): TGTGCCAGCAGCCAGAGCTTTAGCGCGAGCTCCTACAATGAGCAGTTCTTC. This sequence encodes CASSQSFSASSYNEQFF.

The V gene is TRBV27, the J gene TRBJ2-1; D is uncertain. The V gene lost 3 bases and the J gene lost 9 bases, with 6 bases spanning the gap. Germline V CDR1 and CDR2: MNHEY, SMNVEV (reference sequence). The CDR3 is 11 amino acids. CDR3 sequence (DNA): TGTGCCAGCAGTTTTATGGCTGAGCAGTTCTTC. Its protein is CASSFMAEQFF.

The V call is TRBV7-6, the J call TRBJ2-5, with TRBD2 identical over 7 bases. Germline-derived CDR1 and CDR2 are SGHVS and FNYEAQ. This CDR3 comprises 17 residues. J was trimmed by 5 bases and V by 1 base; bases with no gene match: 13. CDR3 protein: CASSLVPAGAGPETQYF. CDR3 sequence (DNA): TGTGCCAGCAGCTTAGTCCCGGCGGGAGCAGGTCCGGAGACCCAGTACTTC.

CDR3 sequence: CASSQDRGWSSGSNGELFF. CDR3 DNA sequence: TGTGCCAGCAGCCAAGATCGAGGGTGGTCTAGCGGGAGTAACGGGGAGCTGTTTTTT. This chain uses TRBV3-1 (or the pseudogene TRBV3-2) with TRBJ2-2; TRBD2 matches at 10 bases. The CDR3 loop spans 19 amino acids. CDR1 and CDR2 from the germline V gene are LGHDT and YNNKEL (reference sequence). V lost 0 bases and J lost 7; bases outside the gene matches: 14.

The chain joins TRBV11-2 to TRBJ1-6, with 7 bases identical to TRBD1. This CDR3 has 16 amino acids. Germline V lookup: CDR1 SGHAT, CDR2 FQNNGV. V gave up 5 bases and J gave up 7 bases; unmatched junction bases: 11. The CDR3 here is CASSPSGTALNSPLHF. The CDR3 nucleotides read TGTGCCAGCAGCCCCTCCGGGACAGCACTGAATTCACCCCTCCACTTT.

J is TRBJ1-2 and V is TRBV27; a possible D gene is TRBD1 (5 bases). The CDR3 loop spans 12 amino acids. The germline gives CDR1 MNHEY, CDR2 SMNVEV (reference sequence). Trimming shortened V by 4 bases and J by 8 bases, and 11 bases separated the two germline ends. The CDR3 here is CASSSGTAGYTF. The CDR3 nucleotides read TGTGCCAGCAGTTCAGGGACGGCGGGCTACACCTTC.

The V gene is TRBV10-3, the J gene TRBJ1-3, with D tentatively TRBD1 (5 bases). This CDR3 comprises 16 residues. Germline assignment: CDR1 ENHRY and CDR2 SYGVKD. V lost 5 bases, J lost 0 bases, and 14 bases lay in between. CDR3 in amino acids: CAISPTPGDSGNTIYF. CDR3 bases: TGTGCCATCAGTCCGACTCCGGGGGACTCTGGAAACACCATATATTTT.

Here the CDR3 DNA reads TGTGCCAGTAGTATAGTCGGTGTCTCGAATACGCAGTATTTT. Translated, it gives CASSIVGVSNTQYF. The rearrangement joins TRBV19 to TRBJ2-3; D gene unclear. Germline V lookup: CDR1 LNHDA, CDR2 SQIVND (reference sequence). The V end was cut by 1 base, the J end by 7 bases, with 12 bases between. The CDR3 runs 14 residues. The whole variable domain, remainder taken from reference TRBV19 and TRBJ2-3, is DGGITQSPKYLFRKEGQNVTLSCEQNLNHDAMYWYRQDPGQGLRLIYYSQIVNDFQKGDIAEGYSVSREKKESFPLTVTSAQKNPTAFYLCASSIVGVSNTQYFGPGTRLTVL.

The chain is built from TRBV7-2 and TRBJ2-2; 12 bases align to TRBD1. CDR3 size: 16 residues. Unmatched junction bases numbered 6, after V lost 4 bases and J lost 6 bases. Germline CDR1 reads SGHTA; CDR2 reads FQGNSA. Here the CDR3 reads CASSSRDRGPPGELFF. CDR3 sequence (DNA): TGTGCCAGCAGCTCCCGGGACAGGGGGCCCCCCGGGGAGCTGTTTTTT.

The V gene is TRBV4-2, the J gene TRBJ2-7, with 7 positions matching TRBD1. This CDR3 spans 15 amino acids. Trimming removed 2 bases from V and 7 bases from J; junction bases left unmatched: 11. Germline CDR1 reads LGHNA; CDR2 reads YNFKEQ. The CDR3 DNA follows: TGTGCCAGCAGCCAACACCCGGGCCAGACAGGGGAGCAGTACTTC. Amino acids: CASSQHPGQTGEQYF.

This clone was recorded once. The chain links TRBV19 to TRBJ2-5; no clear D. Germline CDR1 and CDR2: LNHDA and SQIVND (reference sequence). This CDR3 comprises 13 residues. The germline V and J ends were trimmed by 6 bases and 5 bases, with 13 bases remaining between them. The CDR3 is CASSPPVGETQYF. Here the CDR3 DNA reads TGTGCCAGTAGCCCCCCGGTGGGGGAGACCCAGTACTTC.

The gene calls are TRBV7-9 and TRBJ1-1; 7 nucleotides align to TRBD1. With V trimmed by 5 bases and J by 5 bases, 8 bases remained unmatched. Germline CDR1 reads SEHNR; CDR2 reads FQNEAQ (reference sequence). The CDR3 extends over 14 amino acids. CDR3 sequence reads: CASSRDREGTEAFF. CDR3 DNA sequence: TGTGCCAGCAGCCGTGACAGGGAAGGAACTGAAGCTTTCTTT.

The chain recombines TRBV27 with TRBJ2-2; 11 nucleotides align to TRBD2. The germline CDR1 and CDR2 sequences are MNHEY and SMNVEV (reference sequence). Losses at the gene ends were 7 bases for V and 6 bases for J; bases not matched to a gene: 16. The CDR3 has 18 amino acids. CDR3 residues: CASTLDRTSGLRAGELFF. In nucleotides, the CDR3 is TGTGCCAGCACCCTAGATAGGACTAGCGGGCTCCGGGCCGGGGAGCTGTTTTTT.

This chain links TRBV2 with TRBJ1-6; D is perhaps TRBD1 (5 bases). The CDR3 contains 15 residues. CDR1 SNHLY and CDR2 FYNNEI come from the germline V gene. V shed 4 bases and J shed 9 bases, with 16 bases lying between them. The CDR3 DNA reads as TGTGCCAGCAGTGTGAATACAGGCGGGGGTTCACCCCTCCACTTT. Its translation: CASSVNTGGGSPLHF.

The chain links TRBV19 to TRBJ1-2; tentative D call: TRBD1 (5 bases). The CDR3 sequence is 14 residues long. V was clipped by 6 bases and J by 6 bases, with 17 bases between them. Per the germline V gene, CDR1 is LNHDA and CDR2 is SQIVND (reference sequence). The CDR3 protein is CASSRVGRGDGYTF. CDR3 bases: TGTGCCAGTAGCCGGGTGGGCCGAGGGGATGGCTACACCTTC.

This sequence joins TRBV27 and TRBJ1-2; the D is unclear. With 9 bases removed from V and 8 bases from J, the gap between germline ends came to 10 bases. Germline assignment: CDR1 MNHEY and CDR2 SMNVEV (reference sequence). The CDR3 spans 10 residues. The CDR3 region has the DNA TGTGCCAGTACACGCGAGGGCTACACCTTC. This translates into CASTREGYTF.

The chain carries TRBV7-9 and TRBJ2-5; 12 positions agree with TRBD2. Germline CDR1 SEHNR, CDR2 FQNEAQ (reference sequence). The CDR3 is 17 residues long. V shed 5 bases and J 4 bases; nucleotides not matched to a gene: 11. CDR3 sequence (DNA): TGTGCCAGCAGCCCACGAGCTAGCGGGAGGGCCGGAGAGACCCAGTACTTC. It translates to CASSPRASGRAGETQYF. The whole variable domain, remainder taken from reference TRBV7-9 and TRBJ2-5, is DTGVSQNPRHKITKRGQNVTFRCDPISEHNRLYWYRQTLGQGPEFLTYFQNEAQLEKSRLLSDRFSAERPKGSFSTLEIQRTEQGDSAMYLCASSPRASGRAGETQYFGPGTRLLVL.

The count of this clone is one. The CDR3 sequence is CASSAGTTSSTDTQYF. Written as DNA, the CDR3 is TGTGCCAGCAGCGCTGGGACTACCTCCTCTACAGATACGCAGTATTTT. The chain recombines TRBV7-9 with TRBJ2-3, with TRBD2 identical over 7 bases. The ends lost 5 bases at V and 3 bases at J; junction bases unmatched: 11. The CDR3 has 16 amino acids. Germline V gene data show CDR1 as SEHNR and CDR2 as FQNEAQ (reference sequence).

CDR3 residues: CASSFRRGQGETQYF. CDR3 in DNA: TGTGCCAGCAGCTTTAGGAGGGGACAGGGAGAGACCCAGTACTTC. V gene TRBV11-1 combines with J gene TRBJ2-5; 9 bases are a match to TRBD1. Germline CDR1 reads SGHAT; CDR2 reads FQDESV (reference sequence). V lost 3 bases, J lost 4 bases, and 6 bases stayed unmatched. The CDR3 length is 15 residues.

V is TRBV2 and J is TRBJ1-4; D is uncertain. Germline values: CDR1 SNHLY, CDR2 FYNNEI. This CDR3 comprises 13 residues. V was shortened by 9 bases and J by 7 bases, with 15 bases between the two germline ends. The CDR3 reads CASSRAFGEKLFF. CDR3 nucleotide sequence: TGTGCCAGTTCCCGGGCCTTCGGTGAAAAACTGTTTTTT.

The V and J genes are TRBV30 and TRBJ2-7; D remains ambiguous. The V gene lost 5 bases and the J gene lost 5 bases, with 10 bases spanning the gap. The CDR3 loop spans 11 amino acids. CDR1 and CDR2 (germline): GTSNPN, SVGIG (reference sequence). The CDR3 DNA sequence: TGTGCCTGGTGGAAGGGTGACGAGCAGTACTTC. Protein sequence: CAWWKGDEQYF.

This clone has more than one count but fewer than ten. This rearrangement joins TRBV6-5 to TRBJ1-6; D remains ambiguous. CDR1 is MNHEY and CDR2 is SVGAGI in the germline V gene. There are 15 residues in the CDR3. The ends were cut back, 6 bases at V and 10 bases at J, with 19 bases in the middle. The CDR3 coding sequence is TGTGCCAGCAGCCCATCTGCCGCTTCAGAGTCACCCCTCCACTTT. Translating gives CASSPSAASESPLHF.

There are many counts of this clone. The V call is TRBV7-2, the J call TRBJ2-7, with D unclear. The germline V gene has CDR1 SGHTA and CDR2 FQGNSA. This CDR3 spans 15 amino acids. V gave up 1 base and J gave up 2 bases, with 12 bases separating them. The CDR3 spells CASSLGGLGTYEQYF. CDR3 DNA: TGTGCCAGCAGCTTAGGAGGTCTAGGGACCTACGAGCAGTACTTC. The complete variable domain, with remaining parts taken from reference TRBV7-2 and TRBJ2-7, reads GAGVSQSPSNKVTEKGKDVELRCDPISGHTALYWYRQSLGQGLEFLIYFQGNSAPDKSGLPSDRFSAERTGGSVSTLTIQRTQQEDSAVYLCASSLGGLGTYEQYFGPGTRLTVT.